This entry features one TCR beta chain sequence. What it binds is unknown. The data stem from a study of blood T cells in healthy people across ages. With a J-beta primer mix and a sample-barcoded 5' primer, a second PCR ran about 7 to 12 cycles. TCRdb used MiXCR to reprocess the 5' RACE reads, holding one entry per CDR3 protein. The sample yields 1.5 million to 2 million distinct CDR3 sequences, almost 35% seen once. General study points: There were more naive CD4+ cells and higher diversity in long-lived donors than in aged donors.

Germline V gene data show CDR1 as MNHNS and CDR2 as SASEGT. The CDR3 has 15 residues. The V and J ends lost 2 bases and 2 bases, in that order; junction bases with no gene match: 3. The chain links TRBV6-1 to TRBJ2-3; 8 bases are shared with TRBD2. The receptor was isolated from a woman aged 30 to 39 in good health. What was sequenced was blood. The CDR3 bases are TGTGCCAGCAGTGAACAGACTAGCGCCACAGATACGCAGTATTTT. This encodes CASSEQTSATDTQYF.